Shown below are 18 T cell receptor beta chains from a single sample sequenced in a study of T cell repertoires and Cas9 in healthy adults. Data came from immunoSEQ multiplex PCR; TCRdb stores just in-frame clones and leaves some out. The repertoire holds approximately 23,000 clones, with 91% as singletons. The sample was CD4+ effector T cells (CD127+, CD25-, CD137-, CD154-) from PBMCs; culture status not recorded. The source is a human donor in good health.

The genes are TRBV28 and TRBJ1-1, with 9 bases identical to TRBD1. CDR1 and CDR2 (germline): MDHEN, SYDVKM. This CDR3 has 17 amino acids. V shed 5 bases, J shed 3 bases, and the junction held 13 bases outside the gene matches. The CDR3 nucleotides read TGTGCCAGCAGTCCGGGGACAGGGAGGGAGCGGGACACTGAAGCTTTCTTT. Translating it yields CASSPGTGRERDTEAFF.

The V call is TRBV27, the J call TRBJ1-1; D possibly corresponds to TRBD1 (6 bases). V dropped 2 bases and J dropped 8 bases, with 9 bases sitting between them. The CDR3 runs 12 residues. Germline V CDR1 and CDR2: MNHEY, SMNVEV (reference sequence). CDR3 sequence (DNA): TGTGCCAGCAGTTTAAACGGGGGCGAAGCTTTCTTT. Its translation is CASSLNGGEAFF.

The chain uses TRBV7-8 and TRBJ1-6; 8 nucleotides match TRBD1. This CDR3 contains 14 residues. CDR1 is SGHVS, CDR2 FQNEAQ, per germline. Unmatched junction bases numbered 7, after V lost 6 bases and J lost 9 bases. The chain's CDR3 is CASRETGEISPLHF. The CDR3 coding sequence is TGTGCCAGCAGGGAGACAGGGGAAATTTCACCCCTCCACTTT.

The chain is built from TRBV6-5 and TRBJ1-1; D is perhaps TRBD1 (6 bases). The CDR3 sequence is 14 residues long. The germline V and J ends were trimmed by 7 bases and 3 bases, with 15 bases remaining between them. Germline V gene sequence: CDR1 MNHEY, CDR2 SVGAGI. DNA for the CDR3: TGTGCCAGCACGGCAACAGGGTTGGACACTGAAGCTTTCTTT. It translates to CASTATGLDTEAFF.

The chain combines TRBV28 with TRBJ1-1; TRBD1 matches 7 bases. V gave up 2 bases and J gave up 6 bases; unmatched junction bases: 6. The CDR3 length is 14 residues. Germline V CDR1 and CDR2: MDHEN, SYDVKM. The CDR3 loop reads CASSLPRGGAEAFF. The CDR3 DNA is TGTGCCAGCAGTTTACCCAGGGGGGGGGCTGAAGCTTTCTTT.

Points on this clone: The junction differs from germline at one of its ends, possibly a read error. The gene calls are TRBV28 and TRBJ1-1; D not certain. This CDR3 has 15 residues. The germline V gene has CDR1 MDHEN and CDR2 SYDVKM. CDR3 bases: TGTGCCAGCAGTAGCCCCACCACGGCAGGTCGGAGTACGATCTTT. It is translated as CASSSPTTAGRSTIF.

The CDR3 DNA follows: TGTGCCAGTCGATTGGGAGGGACTGGGGCCAACGTCCTGACTTTC. This codes for CASRLGGTGANVLTF. The chain couples TRBV19 to TRBJ2-6; 7 bases agree with TRBD2. The germline V gene has CDR1 LNHDA and CDR2 SQIVND (reference sequence). This CDR3 contains 15 residues. Trimming took 8 bases from V and 2 from J; bases not matched to a gene: 6.

The V and J genes are TRBV28 and TRBJ2-7; tentative D call: TRBD2 (6 bases). The CDR3 consists of 15 residues. Germline CDR1 MDHEN, CDR2 SYDVKM. V lost 6 bases to trimming and J lost 0 bases, with 15 bases between them. CDR3 protein: CASSPGTPVSYEQYF. The CDR3 DNA is TGTGCCAGCAGCCCCGGGACTCCCGTCTCCTACGAGCAGTACTTC.

The genes are TRBV29-1 and TRBJ2-3; no definite D call. Germline assignment: CDR1 SQVTM and CDR2 ANQGSEA. The CDR3 sequence is 13 residues long. V lost 4 bases to trimming and J lost 4 bases, with 12 bases between them. The CDR3 coding sequence is TGCAGCGTTGTGGGCTTGGGTCCAGATACGCAGTATTTT. It translates to CSVVGLGPDTQYF.

This clone was observed once. The chain employs TRBV19 and TRBJ2-5; 7 bases fit TRBD1. This CDR3 spans 14 amino acids. Germline-derived CDR1 and CDR2 are LNHDA and SQIVND (reference sequence). V gave up 4 bases and J gave up 5 bases; unmatched junction bases: 7. The CDR3 sequence is CASSNRQGGETQYF. CDR3 sequence (DNA): TGTGCCAGTAGTAACAGACAGGGTGGTGAGACCCAGTACTTC.

This chain links TRBV11-2 with TRBJ2-1; D is undetermined. Germline V gives CDR1 SGHAT, CDR2 FQNNGV. CDR3 length: 16 residues. Between the trimmed V and J ends, which lost 2 bases and 6 bases, there was a span of 17 bases. DNA of the CDR3: TGTGCCAGCAGCTTAATTCGTGGACGTAGGTCCAATGAGCAGTTCTTC. Translation gives CASSLIRGRRSNEQFF.

This chain connects TRBV29-1 to TRBJ1-2; D remains unclear. Germline CDR1 SQVTM, CDR2 ANQGSEA. This CDR3 comprises 16 residues. The germline V and J ends were trimmed by 0 bases and 5 bases, with 19 bases remaining between them. The CDR3 spells CSVEDQEVRVTYGYTF. CDR3 sequence (DNA): TGCAGCGTTGAAGATCAAGAAGTAAGGGTGACATATGGCTACACCTTC.

This chain connects TRBV7-9 to TRBJ2-7; D possibly matches TRBD1 or TRBD2 (7 bases each). The CDR3 runs 16 residues. The ends were cut back, 5 bases at V and 4 bases at J, with 21 bases in the middle. Germline CDR1 is SEHNR and CDR2 is FQNEAQ (reference sequence). Here the CDR3 reads CASSPLRGGDYYEQYF. CDR3 coding DNA: TGTGCCAGCAGCCCCCTCAGGGGGGGGGACTATTACGAGCAGTACTTC. The complete variable domain, with remaining parts taken from reference TRBV7-9 and TRBJ2-7, reads DTGVSQNPRHKITKRGQNVTFRCDPISEHNRLYWYRQTLGQGPEFLTYFQNEAQLEKSRLLSDRFSAERPKGSFSTLEIQRTEQGDSAMYLCASSPLRGGDYYEQYFGPGTRLTVT.

The gene calls are TRBV7-9 and TRBJ2-7; no reliable D call. CDR1 is SEHNR and CDR2 is FQNEAQ in the germline V gene (reference sequence). Deletions cut 6 bases from V and 3 bases from J, with 15 bases between. The CDR3 is 14 amino acids. The CDR3 spells CASSSIPHDYEQYF. The CDR3 DNA follows: TGTGCCAGCAGTTCAATCCCGCACGACTACGAGCAGTACTTC.

V is TRBV15 and J is TRBJ1-5, with 8 bases that match TRBD1. From germline, CDR1 is LNHNV and CDR2 YYDKDF (reference sequence). V lost 1 base, J lost 1 base, and 3 bases stayed unmatched. This CDR3 is built from 16 residues. The CDR3 DNA follows: TGTGCCACCAGCAGAGCGAGGACAGGGAGCAATCAGCCCCAGCATTTT. This translates into CATSRARTGSNQPQHF.

The chain joins TRBV2 to TRBJ1-5; the D is unclear. The V gene lost 7 bases and the J gene lost 1 base, with 11 bases spanning the gap. Germline values: CDR1 SNHLY, CDR2 FYNNEI. The CDR3 has 14 residues. The DNA of the CDR3 is TGTGCCAGCACGAGGACCAGCAGCAATCAGCCCCAGCATTTT. This codes for CASTRTSSNQPQHF. The variable domain in full, completed from reference TRBV2 and TRBJ1-5, reads EPEVTQTPSHQVTQMGQEVILRCVPISNHLYFYWYRQILGQKVEFLVSFYNNEISEKSEIFDDQFSVERPDGSNFTLKIRSTKLEDSAMYFCASTRTSSNQPQHFGDGTRLSIL.

The rearrangement joins TRBV18 to TRBJ1-1; D is unresolved. The CDR3 runs 14 residues. V lost 4 bases, J lost 6 bases, and 15 bases lay in between. In germline, CDR1 is KGHSH, CDR2 LQKENI. CDR3 sequence: CASSLSRRVSEAFF. Written as DNA, the CDR3 is TGTGCCAGCTCACTGTCCAGGAGGGTGTCTGAAGCTTTCTTT.

The chain couples TRBV6-5 to TRBJ2-5; the D is unclear. The CDR3 totals 12 residues. V lost 5 bases and J 5 bases, leaving 9 bases between the germline ends. Germline-derived CDR1 and CDR2 are MNHEY and SVGAGI. CDR3 protein: CASSEMWETQYF. CDR3 DNA sequence: TGTGCCAGCAGTGAAATGTGGGAGACCCAGTACTTC.